The 4 T cell receptor beta chains below were found in one sample sequenced in a study of blood T cell repertoires in COVID-19. The method was immunoSEQ multiplex PCR; TCRdb's version includes in-frame clones alone and lacks a portion of them. The sample records around 81,000 clones, less than 85% being singletons. The material sequenced was peripheral blood. Source of these receptors: a human donor in a cohort sampled during active COVID-19.

V gene TRBV30 combines with J gene TRBJ1-5; TRBD1 matches 7 bases. This CDR3 region has 13 residues. The V gene's germline CDR1 is GTSNPN and CDR2 SVGIG (reference sequence). The V segment lost 5 bases and the J segment 6 bases; nucleotides outside the gene matches: 7. This CDR3 is CAWGRGASQPQHF. The CDR3 region has the DNA TGTGCCTGGGGCAGGGGGGCGTCTCAGCCCCAGCATTTT. Full variable domain (outside the CDR3, taken from reference TRBV30 and TRBJ1-5): SQTIHQWPATLVQPVGSPLSLECTVEGTSNPNLYWYRQAAGRGLQLLFYSVGIGQISSEVPQNLSASRPQDRQFILSSKKLLLSDSGFYLCAWGRGASQPQHFGDGTRLSIL.

This clone was found once. The gene calls are TRBV9 and TRBJ2-7, with D perhaps TRBD1 (5 bases). Trimming removed 1 base at V and 5 bases at J, with 13 bases between. This CDR3 spans 14 amino acids. Germline loops: CDR1 SGDLS, CDR2 YYNGEE. The CDR3, as DNA: TGTGCCAGCAGCGTATCGCAGGGCGGCGACGAGCAGTACTTC. It codes for CASSVSQGGDEQYF.

This chain uses TRBV28 with TRBJ2-7, with 12 bases lining up with TRBD2. The junction had 8 bases not matched to a gene; V was cut back by 5 bases and J by 0 bases. The CDR3 is 17 amino acids. CDR1 MDHEN and CDR2 SYDVKM come from the germline V gene. Here the CDR3 DNA reads TGTGCCAGCAGTCCCCTCCTAGCGGGGGGGCCCTCCTACGAGCAGTACTTC. Translated: CASSPLLAGGPSYEQYF.

The genes are TRBV3-1 (or the pseudogene TRBV3-2) and TRBJ1-3; TRBD1 matches at 9 bases. Germline trimming cut 2 bases from V and 7 bases from J; bases unmatched to any gene: 9. This CDR3 comprises 16 residues. Germline lookup yields CDR1 LGHDT and CDR2 YNNKEL (reference sequence). This CDR3 is CASSQTDRGLGNTIYF. In DNA, the CDR3 is TGTGCCAGCAGCCAAACGGACAGGGGCCTAGGGAACACCATATATTTT.